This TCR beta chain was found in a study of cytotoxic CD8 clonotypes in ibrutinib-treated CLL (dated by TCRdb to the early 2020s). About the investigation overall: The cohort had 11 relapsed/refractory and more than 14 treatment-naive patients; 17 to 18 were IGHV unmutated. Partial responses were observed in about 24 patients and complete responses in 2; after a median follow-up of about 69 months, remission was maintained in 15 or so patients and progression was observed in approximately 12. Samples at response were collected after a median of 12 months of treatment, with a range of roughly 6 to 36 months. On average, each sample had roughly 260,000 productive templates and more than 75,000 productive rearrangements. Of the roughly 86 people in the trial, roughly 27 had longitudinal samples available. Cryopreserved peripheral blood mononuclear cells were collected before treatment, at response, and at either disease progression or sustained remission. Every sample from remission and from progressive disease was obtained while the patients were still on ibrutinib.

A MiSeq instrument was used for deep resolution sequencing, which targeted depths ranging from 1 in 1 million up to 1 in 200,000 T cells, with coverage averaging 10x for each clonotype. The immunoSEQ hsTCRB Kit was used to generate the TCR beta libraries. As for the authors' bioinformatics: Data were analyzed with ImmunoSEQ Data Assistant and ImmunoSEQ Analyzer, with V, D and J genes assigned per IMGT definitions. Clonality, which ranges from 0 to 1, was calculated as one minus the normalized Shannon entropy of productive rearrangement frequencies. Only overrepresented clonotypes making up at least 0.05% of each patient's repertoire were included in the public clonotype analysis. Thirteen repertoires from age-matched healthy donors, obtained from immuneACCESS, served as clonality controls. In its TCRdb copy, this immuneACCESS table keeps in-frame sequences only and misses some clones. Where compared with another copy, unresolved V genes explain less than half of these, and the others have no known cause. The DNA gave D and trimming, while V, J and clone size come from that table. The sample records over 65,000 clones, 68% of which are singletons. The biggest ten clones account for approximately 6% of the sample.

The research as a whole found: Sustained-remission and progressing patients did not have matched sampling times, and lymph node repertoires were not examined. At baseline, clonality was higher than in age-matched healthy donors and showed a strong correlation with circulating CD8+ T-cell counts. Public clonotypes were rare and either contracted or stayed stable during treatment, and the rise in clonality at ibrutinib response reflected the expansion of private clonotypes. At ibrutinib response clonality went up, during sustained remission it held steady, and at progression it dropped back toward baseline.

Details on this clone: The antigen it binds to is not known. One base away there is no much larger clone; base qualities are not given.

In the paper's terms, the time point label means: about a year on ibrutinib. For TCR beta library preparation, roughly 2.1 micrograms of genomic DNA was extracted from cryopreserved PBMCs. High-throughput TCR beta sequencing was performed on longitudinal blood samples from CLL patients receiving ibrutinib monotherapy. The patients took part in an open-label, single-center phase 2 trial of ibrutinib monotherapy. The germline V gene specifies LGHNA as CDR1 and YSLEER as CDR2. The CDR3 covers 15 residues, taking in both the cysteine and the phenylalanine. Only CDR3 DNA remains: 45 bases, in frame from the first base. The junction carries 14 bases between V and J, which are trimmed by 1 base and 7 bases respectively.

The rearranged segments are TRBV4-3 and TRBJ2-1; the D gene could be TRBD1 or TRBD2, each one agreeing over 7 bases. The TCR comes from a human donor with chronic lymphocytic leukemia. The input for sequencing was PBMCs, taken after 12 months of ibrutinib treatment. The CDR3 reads CASSQGQGGVNEQFF. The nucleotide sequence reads TGCGCCAGCAGCCAAGGACAGGGAGGGGTGAATGAGCAGTTCTTC.